This TCR beta chain was captured in a study of T-cell reconstitution after alpha-beta-depleted transplantation in children. Study findings and constraints: In patients about two months after transplant, alpha-beta T cells reportedly arose from several hundred expanded graft clones. High day-60 TCRbeta diversity in some patients came from surviving recipient T cells and thymic progenitors. Diversity and T-cell counts at one year after transplant derived mostly from new T cells.

Germline loops: CDR1 LGHNA, CDR2 YSLEER. The germline V and J ends were trimmed by 0 bases and 1 base, with 10 bases remaining between them. This CDR3 is 15 amino acids long. As it was prepared, the TCRbeta library received unique molecular identifiers. TCRdb itself ran the PCR reads through MiXCR, one entry per CDR3 protein. The sample carries approximately 490,000 distinct CDR3 sequences, roughly a tenth recorded once. This clonotype showed up many times. No antigen is known for it. The rearrangement uses TRBV4-3 and TRBJ2-7, with unresolved D. Sequences were derived from PBMCs, sampled before TCRalphabeta/CD19-depleted stem cell transplant. The TCR was taken from a child aged 2-15 years with inherited bone marrow failure, due to receive a stem cell transplant. The CDR3 reads CASSQDPASSYEQYF. CDR3 DNA sequence: TGCGCCAGCAGCCAAGATCCGGCGTCTTCCTACGAGCAGTACTTC.